These 32 T cell receptor beta chains were sequenced from one sample in a study of T-cell memory formation after mild COVID-19. TCRdb reprocessed the 5' RACE reads via MiXCR and lists one record per CDR3 protein. The sample contains hundreds of thousands of distinct CDR3 sequences, about 13% of which appear only once. The specimen was PBMCs or a T cell subset sorted from them (not recorded which). The receptors originated from a man aged 18 to 30 who had mild COVID-19 (a few samples of this study predate the infection). Cell type and time point are not known.

The genes are TRBV2 and TRBJ2-2; TRBD2 agrees at 7 bases. The germline V gene encodes CDR1 SNHLY and CDR2 FYNNEI. The CDR3 totals 15 residues. The J segment lost 7 bases and the V segment lost 0 bases, leaving 5 bases of the junction unmatched. DNA of the CDR3: TGTGCCAGCAGTGAAGCGCCACGGGGGGACGGGGAGCTGTTTTTT. It codes for CASSEAPRGDGELFF.

This clonotype was recorded a few times. The chain recombines TRBV6-5 with TRBJ1-6; 9 bases match TRBD1. CDR1 is MNHEY and CDR2 is SVGAGI in the germline V gene. The CDR3 loop spans 15 amino acids. V shed 4 bases and J 7 bases; nucleotides not matched to a gene: 5. The CDR3 nucleotides read TGTGCCAGCAGTTGGGACAGGGACGGGAATTCACCCCTCCACTTT. Protein: CASSWDRDGNSPLHF.

The gene calls are TRBV5-8 and TRBJ2-5, with 10 bases lining up with TRBD2. J gave up 3 bases and V 4 bases, and 12 bases lay outside the gene matches. Germline values: CDR1 SGHTS, CDR2 YDEGEE. The CDR3 covers 17 residues. The CDR3 here is CASSPGASGGEKETQYF. The CDR3 bases are TGTGCCAGCAGCCCTGGGGCTAGCGGGGGAGAGAAAGAGACCCAGTACTTC.

Only a few counts were recorded for this clonotype. The J gene is TRBJ2-3, the V gene TRBV7-2; D perhaps matches TRBD1 (6 bases). The V end lost 5 bases, the J end lost 2 bases, and 11 bases lay between the germline ends. The CDR3 has 14 residues. Germline assignment: CDR1 SGHTA and CDR2 FQGNSA. CDR3 sequence reads: CASSKDRLTDTQYF. The CDR3 nucleotides are TGTGCCAGCAGCAAAGACAGGCTCACAGATACGCAGTATTTT.

As for this clonotype: Since a much larger clone is just one base distant, this may be a read error. The genes are TRBV6-1 and TRBJ2-3; D possibly matches TRBD1 or TRBD2 (5 bases each). This CDR3 region has 14 residues. Germline lookup yields CDR1 MNHNS and CDR2 SASEGT. V lost 0 bases, J lost 3 bases, and 7 bases lay in between. The CDR3 loop reads CASSEAWGTDTQYF. The CDR3 DNA follows: TGTGCCAGCAGTGAAGCTTGGGGGACAGATACGCAGTATTTT.

In its sample, this clonotype was seen a few times. The CDR3 loop is CASSRRGDEKETQYF. As DNA, the CDR3 is TGTGCCAGCAGTAGACGGGGGGACGAAAAAGAGACCCAGTACTTC. V is TRBV12-3 or TRBV12-4 and J is TRBJ2-5; 7 bases agree with TRBD2. This CDR3 is 15 amino acids long. The V segment lost 5 bases and the J segment 3 bases; nucleotides outside the gene matches: 9.

The V and J genes are TRBV3-1 and TRBJ2-5; TRBD2 matches at 9 bases. V dropped 6 bases and J dropped 4; count of bases not matched to a gene: 9. Germline lookup yields CDR1 LGHDT and CDR2 YNNKEL (reference sequence). The CDR3 totals 15 residues. The CDR3 reads CASRRLTSGRETQYF. DNA of the CDR3: TGTGCCAGCAGACGATTAACTAGCGGGCGAGAGACCCAGTACTTC.

This rearrangement joins TRBV28 to TRBJ2-7; D may be TRBD2 (5 bases). Per the germline V gene, CDR1 is MDHEN and CDR2 is SYDVKM. Trimming took 6 bases from V and 0 from J, leaving 6 bases between them. This CDR3 contains 12 residues. CDR3 sequence reads: CASRGSSYEQYV. Here the CDR3 DNA reads TGTGCCAGCAGGGGGAGCTCCTACGAGCAGTACGTC.

The chain combines TRBV29-1 with TRBJ1-2; unclear D gene. Trimming took off 0 bases at V and 8 bases at J, with 10 bases between the two ends. Germline CDR1 and CDR2: SQVTM and ANQGSEA. The CDR3 extends over 12 amino acids. Written as DNA, the CDR3 is TGCAGCGTTGAAGAGGGAGCTGGGGGCTACACCTTC. The encoded protein is CSVEEGAGGYTF.

The sample holds a few counts of this clonotype. This chain links TRBV15 with TRBJ2-7; D might be TRBD1 (5 bases). V shed 0 bases and J shed 7 bases, with 13 bases lying between them. CDR1 and CDR2 from the germline V gene are LNHNV and YYDKDF (reference sequence). The CDR3 runs to 14 residues. The CDR3 sequence: CATSRDGQGEEQYF. Written as DNA, the CDR3 is TGTGCCACCAGCAGAGATGGGCAGGGTGAAGAGCAGTACTTC.

This clonotype has a handful of counts. J is TRBJ2-3 and V is TRBV29-1; D uncertain. Germline V gives CDR1 SQVTM, CDR2 ANQGSEA. V lost 6 bases to trimming and J lost 6 bases, with 10 bases between them. The CDR3 covers 11 residues. This CDR3 is CSVPRSDTQYF. The CDR3, as DNA: TGCAGCGTCCCCAGGTCCGATACGCAGTATTTT.

In this sample, this clonotype turned up many times. V is TRBV7-2 and J is TRBJ2-4, with 7 nucleotides matching TRBD2. Germline V CDR1 and CDR2: SGHTA, FQGNSA. Trimming removed 5 bases from V and 7 bases from J; junction bases left unmatched: 8. The CDR3 runs to 14 residues. The CDR3 nucleotides are TGTGCCAGCAGCCAGAGGACTAGACCGAACATTCAGTACTTC. Translation gives CASSQRTRPNIQYF.

The V and J genes are TRBV4-2 and TRBJ1-5, with D unresolved. The CDR3 is 16 residues long. Between the trimmed V and J ends, which lost 0 bases and 0 bases, there was a span of 9 bases. Germline CDR1 and CDR2: LGHNA and YNFKEQ. The CDR3 loop is CASSQEAGYSNQPQHF. CDR3 nucleotide sequence: TGTGCCAGCAGCCAAGAGGCAGGTTATAGCAATCAGCCCCAGCATTTT.

Only a few counts were recorded for this clonotype. CDR3 loop: CASSEPRDSLTLYEQYV. Here the CDR3 DNA reads TGTGCCAGCAGTGAACCACGGGACAGCCTAACCCTATACGAGCAGTACGTC. The V gene is TRBV2, the J gene TRBJ2-7; TRBD1 matches 7 bases. Germline loops: CDR1 SNHLY, CDR2 FYNNEI. The CDR3 runs 17 residues. J was trimmed by 4 bases and V by 2 bases; bases with no gene match: 14.

This clonotype was observed a handful of times. The chain couples TRBV20-1 to TRBJ2-3; tentative D call: TRBD2 (7 bases). The CDR3 contains 15 residues. The germline V gene encodes CDR1 DFQATT and CDR2 SNEGSKA (reference sequence). V was shortened by 7 bases and J by 5 bases, with 22 bases between the two germline ends. The CDR3 spells CSVGGGMSLQDTQYF. CDR3 coding DNA: TGCAGTGTAGGGGGGGGAATGTCGTTGCAAGATACGCAGTATTTT.

The DNA for the CDR3 is TGTGCCACCAGAAGGGACAACACCGGGGAGCTGTTTTTT. It is translated as CATRRDNTGELFF. The genes are TRBV24-1 and TRBJ2-2; D may match TRBD1 or TRBD2 (5 bases each). Germline CDR1 and CDR2: KGHDR and SFDVKD. The CDR3 sequence is 13 residues long. Trimming took 7 bases from V and 2 from J, leaving 7 bases between them.

This clonotype was seen many times. CDR3 region: CSVQSGANVLTF. The CDR3 coding sequence is TGCAGCGTCCAGTCTGGGGCCAACGTCCTGACTTTC. This sequence joins TRBV29-1 and TRBJ2-6; D is unclear. Trimming pared 6 bases from V and 1 base from J, leaving 4 bases between. The CDR3 sequence is 12 residues long. CDR1 SQVTM and CDR2 ANQGSEA come from the germline V gene.

The V call is TRBV6-5, the J call TRBJ1-2; a possible D gene is TRBD1 (5 bases). Trimming took off 5 bases at V and 1 base at J, with 11 bases between the two ends. The CDR3 covers 14 residues. Germline CDR1 reads MNHEY; CDR2 reads SVGAGI. CDR3: CASSRQNNNYGYTF. Here the CDR3 DNA reads TGTGCCAGCAGTCGACAGAATAATAACTATGGCTACACCTTC.

With regard to this clonotype: This may arise from a read error, as a much more abundant clone is one base away. This rearrangement joins TRBV4-3 to TRBJ1-2; a possible D gene is TRBD1 (6 bases). Germline V gene data show CDR1 as LGHNA and CDR2 as YSLEER. The V gene lost 0 bases and the J gene lost 3 bases, with 8 bases spanning the gap. This CDR3 has 14 residues. DNA of the CDR3: TGCGCCAGCAGCCAAGATTGGGGGCACTATGGCTACACCTTC. Its translation: CASSQDWGHYGYTF.

This clonotype was seen a handful of times. The V call is TRBV5-5, the J call TRBJ2-1, with 11 bases matching TRBD2. Germline CDR1 is SGHKS and CDR2 is YYEKEE (reference sequence). This CDR3 has 14 residues. With 2 bases clipped from V and 10 bases from J, the junction kept 5 bases outside the gene matches. The CDR3 nucleotides read TGTGCCAGCAGCTTACTAGCGGGGGAATTCGAGCAGTTCTTC. Protein sequence: CASSLLAGEFEQFF.

At least ten counts were recorded for this clonotype. The chain recombines TRBV5-1 with TRBJ1-2; no clear D gene. The germline V gene encodes CDR1 SGHRS and CDR2 YFSETQ. Trimming shortened V by 0 bases and J by 2 bases, and 8 bases separated the two germline ends. The CDR3 totals 14 residues. This CDR3 is CASSLEARNYGYTF. The CDR3 bases are TGCGCCAGCAGCTTGGAAGCCAGAAACTATGGCTACACCTTC.

V usage is TRBV7-9 and J usage is TRBJ2-2; tentatively, D is TRBD1 (7 bases). V lost 6 bases and J 3 bases, leaving 14 bases between the germline ends. Germline V gives CDR1 SEHNR, CDR2 FQNEAQ (reference sequence). This CDR3 is 15 amino acids long. In DNA form, the CDR3 reads TGTGCCAGCAGGACCACAGGGGACTACACCGGGGAGCTGTTTTTT. It is translated as CASRTTGDYTGELFF.

The gene calls are TRBV7-2 and TRBJ2-4; D is unclear. Germline CDR1 is SGHTA and CDR2 is FQGNSA. Trimming left V 1 base short and J 5 bases short, with 9 bases between. This CDR3 comprises 14 residues. The chain's CDR3 is CASSLGRAQNIQYF. For the CDR3, the DNA is TGTGCCAGCAGCTTAGGAAGGGCCCAAAACATTCAGTACTTC.

This clonotype was observed at least ten times. The chain employs TRBV27 and TRBJ2-1, with TRBD2 matching over 9 bases. CDR3 size: 13 residues. The V and J ends lost 8 bases and 5 bases, in that order; junction bases with no gene match: 4. CDR1 and CDR2 from the germline V gene are MNHEY and SMNVEV (reference sequence). CDR3 in amino acids: CASSSSGDNEQFF. The CDR3 DNA sequence: TGTGCCAGCTCCTCTAGCGGGGACAATGAGCAGTTCTTC.

The chain links TRBV5-4 to TRBJ1-1, with TRBD1 matching 8 bases. The CDR3 has 14 residues. J gave up 3 bases and V 1 base, and 2 bases lay outside the gene matches. Germline V gives CDR1 SGHNT, CDR2 YYREEE (reference sequence). CDR3 sequence: CASSLMTGDTEAFF. The CDR3 bases are TGTGCCAGCAGCTTGATGACAGGGGACACTGAAGCTTTCTTT.

The table lists this clonotype with a few counts. The chain combines TRBV12-3 or TRBV12-4 with TRBJ1-5; D remains ambiguous. The CDR3 is 12 amino acids. V lost 10 bases and J 5 bases, leaving 12 bases between the germline ends. This chain's CDR3 is CANGHDDQPQHF. The CDR3 DNA reads as TGTGCCAACGGGCACGACGATCAGCCCCAGCATTTT.

This clonotype has just a few counts. V is TRBV6-5 and J is TRBJ2-5; tentatively, D is TRBD1 (5 bases). This CDR3 spans 11 amino acids. Trimming removed 5 bases from V and 7 bases from J, with 8 bases in between. Per germline, CDR1 MNHEY and CDR2 SVGAGI. CDR3 region: CASSDQGTQYF. The CDR3 DNA reads TGTGCCAGCAGTGACCAGGGGACCCAGTACTTC.

CDR3 sequence: CASSLAHGEGTYGYTF. The CDR3 DNA follows: TGTGCCAGCAGCTTAGCGCATGGGGAGGGGACCTATGGCTACACCTTC. The chain uses TRBV7-2 and TRBJ1-2, with D perhaps matching TRBD1 (5 bases). From germline, CDR1 is SGHTA and CDR2 FQGNSA. V dropped 0 bases and J dropped 4 bases, with 15 bases sitting between them. There are 16 residues in the CDR3.

This clonotype was observed a few times. V gene TRBV7-2 combines with J gene TRBJ1-1; D ambiguous. V was pared by 2 bases and J by 0 bases, with 7 bases between. CDR3 size: 14 residues. Per germline, CDR1 SGHTA and CDR2 FQGNSA. DNA of the CDR3: TGTGCCAGCAGCTTACCGCCGCTGAACACTGAAGCTTTCTTT. Translation gives CASSLPPLNTEAFF.

The chain links TRBV12-3 or TRBV12-4 to TRBJ1-2; TRBD1 agrees at 10 bases. After removal of 5 bases from V and 8 bases from J, the junction contained 2 bases not matched to a gene. This CDR3 spans 12 amino acids. The CDR3 DNA reads as TGTGCCAGCAGTCGGGACAGGGGAGGCTACACCTTC. Amino acids: CASSRDRGGYTF.

This clonotype showed up just once. The gene calls are TRBV7-9 and TRBJ2-7, with 9 bases that match TRBD1. CDR1 SEHNR and CDR2 FQNEAQ come from the germline V gene (reference sequence). The V segment lost 5 bases and the J segment 6 bases; nucleotides outside the gene matches: 8. CDR3 length: 14 residues. CDR3 in DNA: TGTGCCAGCAGCCCCCCCGGGACAGGGATCGAGCAGTACTTC. Translating it yields CASSPPGTGIEQYF. Full variable domain (missing parts from reference TRBV7-9 and TRBJ2-7): DTGVSQNPRHKITKRGQNVTFRCDPISEHNRLYWYRQTLGQGPEFLTYFQNEAQLEKSRLLSDRFSAERPKGSFSTLEIQRTEQGDSAMYLCASSPPGTGIEQYFGPGTRLTVT.

V and J are TRBV20-1 and TRBJ2-7; 7 nucleotides match TRBD2. Trimming removed 1 base from V and 1 base from J; junction bases left unmatched: 1. Germline V gene sequence: CDR1 DFQATT, CDR2 SNEGSKA (reference sequence). The length of the CDR3 is 13 residues. The CDR3 region has the DNA TGCAGTGCTAGAGGGCGGGGGTCCTACGAGCAGTACTTC. Its translation: CSARGRGSYEQYF.